Listed here are 8 T cell receptor beta chains from one sample, sequenced in a study of blood T cell repertoires in COVID-19. This table comes from immunoSEQ multiplex PCR, and its TCRdb copy is limited to in-frame clones, with some not included. The sample has about 180,000 clones, 88% seen once. Material: PBMCs or T cells enriched from blood (not recorded which). These TCRs come from a young woman who had recovered from COVID-19.

Worth noting for this clone: The same CDR3 arises from other DNA sequences in this sample as well. J is TRBJ1-5 and V is TRBV28; a possible D gene is TRBD1 (5 bases). Trimming removed 4 bases from V and 4 bases from J, with 8 bases in between. The CDR3 loop spans 13 amino acids. Germline-derived CDR1 and CDR2 are MDHEN and SYDVKM. In nucleotides, the CDR3 is TGTGCCAGCAGTTCGGGGGTGAATCAGCCCCAGCATTTT. Amino acid sequence: CASSSGVNQPQHF.

The gene calls are TRBV20-1 and TRBJ2-7, with TRBD2 as a possible D gene (5 bases). V dropped 5 bases and J dropped 11 bases, with 16 bases sitting between them. This CDR3 region has 11 residues. Per germline, CDR1 DFQATT and CDR2 SNEGSKA (reference sequence). CDR3 nucleotide sequence: TGCAGTGCTGTGGGAGTTCCCCTGGAGTACTTC. As protein: CSAVGVPLEYF.

V is TRBV30 and J is TRBJ2-3; 10 positions agree with TRBD2. The V and J ends lost 1 base and 6 bases, in that order; junction bases with no gene match: 7. The CDR3 consists of 15 residues. Germline V gene data show CDR1 as GTSNPN and CDR2 as SVGIG (reference sequence). CDR3 sequence reads: CAWSAASGRRDTQYF. The CDR3 coding sequence is TGTGCCTGGAGTGCGGCTAGCGGGAGACGTGATACGCAGTATTTT.

This clone occurred once. The rearrangement uses TRBV12-3 or TRBV12-4 and TRBJ1-5, with D hard to call. Trimming removed 6 bases from V and 4 bases from J, with 7 bases in between. CDR3 length: 12 residues. CDR3 loop: CASSHINQPQHF. The CDR3 DNA follows: TGTGCCAGCAGCCACATAAATCAGCCCCAGCATTTT.

The chain employs TRBV5-1 and TRBJ2-3, with 12 bases that match TRBD2. This CDR3 is 19 amino acids long. Germline V gives CDR1 SGHRS, CDR2 YFSETQ. J lost 0 bases, V lost 4 bases, and 12 bases had no gene match. Here the CDR3 DNA reads TGCGCCAGCAGCCCATCTTATGGGGGGACTAGCGGGAGCACAGATACGCAGTATTTT. This gives the protein CASSPSYGGTSGSTDTQYF.

The chain is built from TRBV7-2 and TRBJ2-7, with D possibly being TRBD2 (6 bases). Germline V gives CDR1 SGHTA, CDR2 FQGNSA. V was trimmed by 4 bases and J by 3 bases, leaving 13 bases between them. The CDR3 is made up of 14 amino acids. CDR3 sequence: CASSWGDRYYEQYF. The CDR3 DNA reads TGTGCCAGCAGCTGGGGGGACCGCTACTACGAGCAGTACTTC.

The genes are TRBV4-2 and TRBJ2-7, with TRBD1 identical over 9 bases. This CDR3 has 17 amino acids. The germline CDR1 and CDR2 sequences are LGHNA and YNFKEQ. The J segment lost 4 bases and the V segment lost 5 bases, leaving 15 bases of the junction unmatched. CDR3 DNA: TGTGCCAGCAGCTCCTTAACCGGGGACAGGGTCGGATACGAGCAGTACTTC. Protein: CASSSLTGDRVGYEQYF.

J is TRBJ2-5 and V is TRBV19, with 11 bases aligning to TRBD1. V lost 3 bases, J lost 5 bases, and 2 bases stayed unmatched. The CDR3 runs to 14 residues. Germline lookup yields CDR1 LNHDA and CDR2 SQIVND (reference sequence). The CDR3 DNA is TGTGCCAGTAGTATGAGGACAGGGGGCGAGACCCAGTACTTC. It specifies CASSMRTGGETQYF.